What follows is one TCR beta chain and its context. Its antigen is still unknown. This could be a read error, since a much larger clone is one nucleotide away. These data belong to a study of response to subunit inactivated influenza vaccine. General study results and limits: Few additional T cells are recruited per seasonal influenza vaccination, authors suggested.

TCRdb re-derived calls from the RT-PCR reads in MiXCR, one entry per CDR3 protein. The sample holds hundreds of thousands of distinct CDR3 sequences, 20% to 25% seen once. Germline V lookup: CDR1 MDHEN, CDR2 SYDVKM. CDR3 length: 15 amino acids. The material was PBMCs from blood, obtained 21 months after vaccination. The sequence was collected from a man between 45 and 75 years old who received an inactivated influenza vaccine. V usage is TRBV28 and J usage is TRBJ1-5; D is unclear. CDR3 DNA sequence: TGTGCCAGCAGTTTTGGCCGAGGGTCCAATCAGGCCCAGCATTTT. It encodes CASSFGRGSNQAQHF.